This T cell receptor (beta chain) was observed in a study of T-cell memory formation after mild COVID-19. MiXCR, applied by TCRdb to the 5' RACE reads, yields one record per CDR3 protein. Counted here are over 350,000 distinct CDR3 sequences, 20% to 25% occurring once; the ten biggest clones make up 7.5% to 10%. V was trimmed by 4 bases and J by 3 bases, leaving 25 bases between them. The germline CDR1 and CDR2 sequences are SGDLS and YYNGEE. This CDR3 region has 18 residues. The gene calls are TRBV9 and TRBJ1-1, with D maybe TRBD1 (5 bases). Sequences were obtained from PBMCs or a T cell subset sorted from them (not recorded which). The sequence derives from an adult woman who had mild COVID-19 (a few samples of this study predate the infection). Cell type and time point are not known. The CDR3 protein is CASSPSRPGPPEDTEAFF. The CDR3 DNA sequence: TGTGCCAGCAGCCCAAGCCGCCCGGGACCTCCGGAGGACACTGAAGCTTTCTTT.